The 8 T cell receptor beta chains below were found in one sample sequenced in a study of CD8+ T cells in alopecia areata. Treatment described: oral pan-JAK inhibitor, 5-10 mg twice daily. Extracted RNA was reverse transcribed into cDNA, the sequencing template. Libraries were prepared by immunoSEQ multiplex PCR; TCRdb keeps only in-frame clonotypes and omits some of them. The table lists over 100,000 clones, about 60% of them singletons. This specimen was CD8+ T cells sorted from blood, taken at week 24, from a patient treated with tofacitinib. The receptors shown here come from a human donor with alopecia areata.

The V and J genes are TRBV27 and TRBJ2-1; D call uncertain. The CDR3 covers 13 residues. Trimming left V 5 bases short and J 4 bases short, with 9 bases between. Germline-derived CDR1 and CDR2 are MNHEY and SMNVEV (reference sequence). The CDR3 here is CASSMTYYNEQFF. Written as DNA, the CDR3 is TGTGCCAGCAGTATGACTTATTACAATGAGCAGTTCTTC.

The chain carries TRBV30 and TRBJ1-4; 11 nucleotides agree with TRBD1. Germline V gene sequence: CDR1 GTSNPN, CDR2 SVGIG (reference sequence). With 5 bases clipped from V and 8 bases from J, the junction kept 7 bases outside the gene matches. There are 14 residues in the CDR3. In DNA, the CDR3 is TGTGCCTGGGACCGCGGGACAGGGGGGGAAAAACTGTTTTTT. Translation: CAWDRGTGGEKLFF.

With respect to this clone: This sample includes further DNA sequences coding for the same CDR3. The chain links TRBV27 to TRBJ2-3; D gene unclear. CDR1 and CDR2 (germline): MNHEY, SMNVEV (reference sequence). Trimming took off 1 base at V and 5 bases at J, with 4 bases between the two ends. This CDR3 contains 12 residues. CDR3 nucleotide sequence: TGTGCCAGCAGTTTATGGGGAGATACGCAGTATTTT. Translation gives CASSLWGDTQYF.

The rearrangement joins TRBV7-9 to TRBJ1-4; perhaps TRBD1 as D (6 bases). Trimming removed 1 base from V and 0 bases from J, with 6 bases in between. The CDR3 has 15 amino acids. The germline CDR1 and CDR2 sequences are SEHNR and FQNEAQ (reference sequence). CDR3 residues: CASSLGTATNEKLFF. As DNA, the CDR3 is TGTGCCAGCAGCTTAGGGACAGCAACTAATGAAAAACTGTTTTTT.

The J gene is TRBJ1-2, the V gene TRBV2, with D possibly matching TRBD1 (5 bases). This CDR3 region has 13 residues. V lost 2 bases and J lost 6, with 10 bases in between. Germline V CDR1 and CDR2: SNHLY, FYNNEI. The CDR3 nucleotides are TGTGCCAGCAGTGAAATCGGAGGGGATGGCTACACCTTC. Amino acids: CASSEIGGDGYTF.

V usage is TRBV30 and J usage is TRBJ1-5; maybe TRBD1 (6 bases). The V gene's germline CDR1 is GTSNPN and CDR2 SVGIG (reference sequence). Trimming removed 0 bases at V and 5 bases at J, with 14 bases between. This CDR3 is built from 15 residues. CDR3 region: CAWSVLSGDDQPQHF. Here the CDR3 DNA reads TGTGCCTGGAGTGTACTTTCAGGGGACGATCAGCCCCAGCATTTT.

The rearrangement joins TRBV2 to TRBJ2-7; no clear D. Germline loops: CDR1 SNHLY, CDR2 FYNNEI. CDR3 size: 18 residues. Trimming removed 7 bases from V and 2 bases from J, with 27 bases in between. The CDR3 DNA reads as TGTGCCAGCACCTATTCAGGTCTGGAGACACGCGTACCCTACGAGCAGTACTTC. Its translation is CASTYSGLETRVPYEQYF.

The chain combines TRBV5-4 with TRBJ1-2; D unclear. Trimming pared 0 bases from V and 0 bases from J, leaving 15 bases between. CDR1 SGHNT and CDR2 YYREEE come from the germline V gene (reference sequence). The CDR3 covers 17 residues. CDR3 loop: CASSLAASGPPNYGYTF. CDR3 nucleotides: TGTGCCAGCAGCTTGGCGGCGTCCGGGCCTCCTAACTATGGCTACACCTTC.